Presented here are 2 T cell receptor beta chains from one specimen sequenced in a study of blood T cell repertoires in COVID-19. Generated by immunoSEQ multiplex PCR, the TCRdb table keeps only in-frame clones and is missing some. The sample has approximately 120,000 clones; roughly 79% are singletons. The sample comprised peripheral blood. The receptors originated from a human donor in a cohort sampled during active COVID-19.

The rearrangement joins TRBV5-1 to TRBJ2-1; 11 bases map to TRBD2. CDR3 length: 18 amino acids. V was pared by 4 bases and J by 2 bases, with 11 bases of the junction left unmatched. The V gene's germline CDR1 is SGHRS and CDR2 YFSETQ. The CDR3 region is CASSKGSSGGPTYNEQFF. The CDR3 coding sequence is TGCGCCAGCAGCAAAGGTTCTAGCGGGGGGCCCACCTACAATGAGCAGTTCTTC.

J is TRBJ2-3 and V is TRBV28; 12 bases are shared with TRBD1. The CDR3 totals 15 residues. Germline CDR1 and CDR2: MDHEN and SYDVKM. Trimming removed 6 bases from V and 1 base from J; junction bases left unmatched: 2. The CDR3 protein is CASRGDRGRTDTQYF. CDR3 coding DNA: TGTGCCAGCAGGGGGGACAGGGGGCGCACAGATACGCAGTATTTT.